The present entry profiles one T cell receptor beta chain with its context. There is no known antigen for this receptor. No much larger clone exists at a distance of one base, and base qualities are not known. TCR CDR3 regions were amplified from genomic DNA by multiplex PCR using the deep immunoSEQ assay. Extracted genomic DNA from each cell subset was distributed evenly across all wells of several immunoSEQ 96-well plates, and each plate was treated as a replicate. For unsorted PBMC, each replicate PCR was loaded with approximately 300 ng genomic DNA, equivalent to tens of thousands of T cell genomes. Genomic DNA from unsorted PBMC was sequenced over ten immunoSEQ deep assay plates. The purified libraries were quantified using a Qubit 3.0 fluorometer, sized with a Bioanalyzer 2100, and then quantified again using the KAPA Library Quantification kit. Every immunoSEQ 96-well plate was sequenced on a dedicated single-read 150-cycle Illumina NextSeq 550 flow cell. The authors' pipeline ran thus. The immunoSEQ output contained only junctional sequences without quality scores, so filtering could not match that applied to full-length reads. To assign V/J genes and CDR3, sequences were annotated using PyIR, a Python wrapper for IgBLAST v1.9, with IMGT germline references. Reads with weak V/J assignments (E-value above 1e-6), missing CDR3, stop codons, out-of-frame junctions, or ambiguous translated residues were removed. V3J clonotypes were defined as sequences sharing the same inferred V gene, J gene, and CDR3 amino acid sequence. The percentage overlap between two repertoires was calculated by dividing the number of shared unique clonotypes by the size of the smaller repertoire. Richness of each repertoire was evaluated using RTK rarefaction, the Chao1 estimator, and Recon v2.1 estimates of unobserved clonotypes. TCRdb retrieved this table from immuneACCESS and kept in-frame rearrangements only. Not all clones are present; in checked studies, unresolved V genes account for under half, and no reason is known for the remainder. The V and J calls and clone size are taken from that table; D and trimming were inferred from the DNA. The sample table holds some 470,000 clones, of which less than 80% were seen once. The ten largest clones add up to about an eighth of the sample.

As encoded in the germline V gene, CDR1 is MGHRA while CDR2 is YSYEKL. From V the trimming removes 5 bases and from J it removes 2 bases, while the gene matches leave 5 bases of the junction unaccounted for. The CDR3 numbers 14 residues from cysteine through phenylalanine. CDR3 DNA is the only sequence kept; it has 42 bases, read in frame from the first base. Healthy HIV-negative adults with no recently reported acute infections or vaccinations were included as donors. Every donor was a Caucasian adult residing in Nashville, Tennessee, USA. For unsorted samples, roughly 90 million PBMCs were counted, and genomic DNA was extracted using the QIAamp DNA Blood Mini kit. After blood collection by leukapheresis, PBMCs were isolated using Ficoll-Histopaque density gradient centrifugation and then cryopreserved in the vapor phase of liquid nitrogen. The data originate from a study of shared clonotypes between healthy human individuals (dated by TCRdb to 2018 to 2020). About the full investigation: Two women and a few men aged 18 to 49 years were included in the cohort. The study deeply sequenced blood TCR repertoires of five healthy adults to estimate repertoire size and the extent of clonotype sharing between individuals. To increase sequencing depth and limit assay-specific biases, TCR repertoire library preparation and sequencing were carried out by different laboratories using diverse techniques. Between about 0.9 and 10 billion PBMCs per donor were obtained by leukapheresis.

Results and caveats for the whole study, not just this receptor: Sampling was restricted to blood, and TCR repertoires in tissue are likely to differ from TCR repertoires in blood. Pairwise subsampling led to the expectation that sequencing depth would affect the degree of clonotype sharing among donors. The small number of donors limited the genetic and exposure-history diversity represented.

The TCR originated in a woman aged 40 to 55 in good health. Some clones in this sample may be carry-over from other donors' samples. The sequencing input was PBMCs. In this chain, TRBV4-1 is recombined with TRBJ2-5; 7 nucleotides in the junction match TRBD1. The DNA is TGCGCCAGCAGCGAGGGACAGCGACAAGAGACCCAGTACTTC. It translates as CASSEGQRQETQYF.